The 2 T cell receptor beta chains given below trace back to one sample, sequenced in a study of blood T cell repertoires in COVID-19. Profiling relied on immunoSEQ multiplex PCR, and the TCRdb table lists in-frame clones only, not all of them. Seen here are about 480,000 clones, more than 75% observed once, and the top ten hold 1.8%. Sequenced input: PBMCs or T cells enriched from blood (not recorded which). These receptors came from a woman between 40 and 55 years old who had recovered from COVID-19.

This chain joins TRBV4-2 and TRBJ1-2; 10 bases line up with TRBD1. V gave up 3 bases and J gave up 3 bases; unmatched junction bases: 13. This CDR3 contains 18 residues. CDR1 LGHNA and CDR2 YNFKEQ come from the germline V gene. The CDR3 reads CASSHHPGQGIKDYGYTF. As DNA, the CDR3 is TGTGCCAGCAGCCATCATCCGGGACAGGGGATAAAGGACTATGGCTACACCTTC.

V usage is TRBV5-1 and J usage is TRBJ2-1, with 10 bases identical to TRBD2. The CDR3 consists of 15 residues. Germline V gene lookup returns CDR1 SGHRS and CDR2 YFSETQ. Trimming at V came to 5 bases and at J to 8 bases, leaving 10 bases not matched to a gene. CDR3 in amino acids: CASRPLAGVVDEQFF. CDR3 DNA: TGCGCCAGCAGACCCCTAGCGGGAGTAGTAGATGAGCAGTTCTTC.